Listed below are T cell receptor beta chains from one sample, sequenced in a study of cytomegalovirus exposure and HLA in healthy donors. Data came from immunoSEQ multiplex PCR; TCRdb stores just in-frame clones and leaves some out. Of under 200,000 clones detected, 83% appear once; the ten largest clones hold approximately 1.6%. Sequences were obtained from PBMCs. These receptors were collected from a man aged 35 to 55 in good health and CMV-seropositive. Both conserved end residues are part of each CDR3. D genes are given only for firm matches. A clone size is listed for some rows: how often the clone was seen (once, few, many), or a class if it is expanded.

>TRBV5-5|.|TRBJ1-2|.
CASSLEGPRYGYTF
TGTGCCAGCAGCTTGGAGGGGCCACGCTATGGCTACACCTTC
>TRBV30|TRBD1|TRBJ1-1|once
CAWGTGLDTEAFF
TGTGCCTGGGGGACAGGGTTGGATACTGAAGCTTTCTTT
>TRBV11-2|.|TRBJ1-1|.
CASSFPNTEAFF
TGTGCCAGCAGTTTTCCTAACACTGAAGCTTTCTTT
>TRBV6-5|.|TRBJ1-2|once
CASSYSPDISYGYTF
TGTGCCAGCAGTTACTCCCCGGACATAAGCTATGGCTACACCTTC
>TRBV7-3|.|TRBJ2-7|.
CASSLIGGPGEQYF
TGTGCCAGCAGCTTAATCGGTGGGCCGGGGGAGCAGTACTTC
>TRBV29-1|.|TRBJ2-7|.
CSVDIHPNEQYF
TGCAGCGTCGACATACACCCTAACGAGCAGTACTTC
>TRBV5-1|TRBD2|TRBJ2-2|.
CASSSRTSGLFSGELFF
TGCGCCAGCAGCTCGAGGACTAGCGGGTTATTTTCCGGGGAGCTGTTTTTT
>TRBV19|.|TRBJ1-2|.
CASSIMANYGYTF
TGTGCCAGTAGTATAATGGCCAACTATGGCTACACCTTC
>TRBV19|TRBD2|TRBJ2-7|.
CASSIDHSGGSAEQYF
TGTGCCAGTAGTATAGATCATTCGGGGGGGTCAGCCGAGCAGTACTTC
>TRBV6-1|TRBD1|TRBJ1-1|once
CASKQGANTEAFF
TGTGCCAGCAAACAGGGGGCGAACACTGAAGCTTTCTTT
>TRBV7-7|.|TRBJ2-1|.
CASSSGGSSYNEQFF
TGTGCTAGCAGCTCAGGAGGCAGCTCCTACAATGAGCAGTTCTTC
>TRBV5-1|.|TRBJ2-1|few
CASSSELQGTGYEQFF
TGCGCCAGCAGCTCGGAGCTACAAGGCACAGGGTATGAGCAGTTCTTC
>TRBV28|TRBD1|TRBJ1-2|.
CASSSRTGFYGYTF
TGTGCCAGCAGTTCCCGGACAGGATTCTATGGCTACACCTTC
>TRBV19|TRBD1|TRBJ1-5|.
CASRGTGRNQPQHF
TGTGCCAGTAGGGGGACAGGGAGAAATCAGCCCCAGCATTTT
>TRBV19|.|TRBJ2-1|.
CASSMAYEQFF
TGTGCCAGTAGTATGGCCTATGAGCAGTTCTTC
>TRBV19|.|TRBJ1-1|.
CASSLGGPGTEAFF
TGTGCCAGTAGCCTGGGGGGGCCGGGGACTGAAGCTTTCTTT
>TRBV5-1|TRBD2|TRBJ2-3|.
CASSFLAGAPTDTQYF
TGCGCCAGCAGCTTTCTAGCGGGGGCCCCAACAGATACGCAGTATTTT
>TRBV9|.|TRBJ2-7|once
CASSVSFLDYEQYF
TGTGCCAGCAGCGTATCTTTTTTAGACTACGAGCAGTACTTC
>TRBV28|.|TRBJ2-2|.
CASSLVSLDTGELFF
TGTGCCAGCAGTTTAGTTAGTTTGGACACCGGGGAGCTGTTTTTT
>TRBV15|TRBD2|TRBJ2-7|once
CATSRVGLAGSYEQYF
TGTGCCACCAGCAGAGTTGGACTAGCGGGATCATACGAGCAGTACTTC
>TRBV23-1|TRBD1|TRBJ2-7|.
CARTGVGTYEQYF
TGCGCCAGAACAGGGGTTGGCACCTACGAGCAGTACTTC
>TRBV5-1|TRBD1|TRBJ2-1|few
CASSPVVEQGARNEQFF
TGCGCCAGCAGCCCCGTAGTAGAACAGGGGGCGCGGAATGAGCAGTTCTTC
>TRBV27|TRBD1|TRBJ1-1|.
CASSSSGQGYTEAFF
TGTGCCAGCAGTTCATCCGGACAGGGATACACTGAAGCTTTCTTT
>TRBV28|.|TRBJ1-1|.
CASVGITEAFF
TGTGCCAGCGTCGGGATTACTGAAGCTTTCTTT
>TRBV7-2|TRBD1|TRBJ1-1|.
CASSRDRANTEAFF
TGTGCCAGCAGCCGGGACAGGGCGAACACTGAAGCTTTCTTT
>TRBV5-4|TRBD1|TRBJ2-7|.
CASSLGGGQGWYEQYF
TGTGCCAGCAGCTTGGGAGGGGGACAGGGATGGTACGAGCAGTACTTC
>TRBV5-1|TRBD1|TRBJ2-5|.
CASSLGQGAEETQYF
TGCGCCAGCAGCCTGGGACAGGGGGCCGAAGAGACCCAGTACTTC
>TRBV4-2|TRBD2|TRBJ2-3|.
CASSQDPSGASTDTQYF
TGTGCCAGCAGCCAAGACCCTAGCGGAGCTAGCACAGATACGCAGTATTTT
>TRBV6-6|TRBD2|TRBJ2-7|.
CASSYTSGYEQYF
TGTGCCAGCAGTTACACTAGCGGCTACGAGCAGTACTTC
>TRBV7-2|TRBD1|TRBJ1-5|.
CASSLGQGLNQPQHF
TGTGCCAGCAGCTTAGGACAGGGTCTGAATCAGCCCCAGCATTTT
>TRBV7-2|TRBD1|TRBJ1-6|.
CASSPGTGGGSPLHF
TGTGCCAGCAGCCCGGGGACAGGGGGCGGATCACCCCTCCACTTT
>TRBV7-6|.|TRBJ2-5|.
CASSLSSDETQYF
TGTGCCAGCAGCTTATCCAGTGATGAGACCCAGTACTTC
>TRBV5-1|TRBD1|TRBJ1-4|once
CASSSSGTGGRGEKLFF
TGCGCCAGCAGCTCGTCGGGGACAGGGGGCCGGGGTGAAAAACTGTTTTTT
>TRBV5-6|TRBD1|TRBJ1-5|.
CASSRGQGVPSVQPQHF
TGTGCCAGCAGCCGGGGACAGGGTGTCCCCTCAGTCCAGCCCCAGCATTTT
>TRBV6-1|TRBD2|TRBJ2-7|.
CASSGLAVSYEQYF
TGTGCCAGCAGCGGACTAGCGGTTTCCTACGAGCAGTACTTC
>TRBV19|.|TRBJ2-7|.
CASSESRNSYEQYF
TGTGCCAGTAGTGAATCGCGGAACTCCTACGAGCAGTACTTC
>TRBV27|.|TRBJ2-1|.
CASSLVVGASEQFF
TGTGCCAGCAGCCTAGTGGTGGGAGCCTCTGAGCAGTTCTTC
>TRBV5-4|TRBD2|TRBJ2-2|once
CASSPGLAGGELFF
TGTGCCAGCAGCCCTGGACTAGCGGGCGGGGAGCTGTTTTTT
>TRBV5-1|.|TRBJ2-5|.
CASSLFASEGTQYF
TGCGCCAGCAGCTTGTTTGCCAGCGAGGGGACCCAGTACTTC
>TRBV4-2|.|TRBJ1-2|.
CASSQNRQGTIYGYTF
TGTGCCAGCAGCCAAAATCGGCAGGGGACCATCTATGGCTACACCTTC
>TRBV2|TRBD2|TRBJ2-7|.
CASSEVLYRPGGEQYF
TGTGCCAGCAGTGAAGTTTTATACCGACCGGGGGGCGAGCAGTACTTC
>TRBV9|.|TRBJ2-5|.
CASSASQGWETQYF
TGTGCCAGCAGCGCGAGTCAGGGGTGGGAGACCCAGTACTTC
>TRBV6-5|TRBD1|TRBJ1-2|.
CASRGGDRRNYGYTF
TGTGCCAGCAGGGGGGGGGACAGGAGAAACTATGGCTACACCTTC
>TRBV6-5|TRBD1|TRBJ2-5|.
CASSYTQGVGETQYF
TGTGCCAGCAGTTACACACAGGGGGTGGGGGAGACCCAGTACTTC
>TRBV7-8|TRBD1|TRBJ2-7|few
CASSSLGTASYEQYF
TGTGCCAGCAGCAGTCTCGGGACAGCGTCCTACGAGCAGTACTTC
>TRBV6-6|.|TRBJ1-4|.
CASRDGAPNEKLFF
TGTGCCAGCAGAGATGGGGCTCCTAATGAAAAACTGTTTTTT
>TRBV27|TRBD2|TRBJ2-7|.
CASSLVAGGIYEQYF
TGTGCCAGCAGTTTAGTAGCGGGAGGGATCTACGAGCAGTACTTC
>TRBV19|TRBD2|TRBJ2-2|once
CASTLLAGHTGELFF
TGTGCCAGTACTCTCCTAGCGGGACACACCGGGGAGCTGTTTTTT
>TRBV2|TRBD1|TRBJ2-7|.
CASGRDRSYEQYF
TGTGCCAGCGGCCGGGACAGATCCTACGAGCAGTACTTC
>TRBV7-2|.|TRBJ1-2|.
CASSTGYYGYTF
TGTGCCAGCAGCACCGGGTACTATGGCTACACCTTC
>TRBV11-3|.|TRBJ2-2|.
CASSLRRSNTGELFF
TGTGCCAGCAGCTTACGGAGATCGAACACCGGGGAGCTGTTTTTT
>TRBV7-2|TRBD2|TRBJ2-5|.
CASSFQRGIQETQYF
TGTGCCAGCAGCTTCCAGCGGGGTATCCAAGAGACCCAGTACTTC
>TRBV28|.|TRBJ1-1|.
CASSSPDWSTEAFF
TGTGCCAGCAGTTCACCTGACTGGAGCACTGAAGCTTTCTTT
>TRBV2|.|TRBJ2-7|.
CASEKDSYEQYF
TGTGCCAGCGAAAAGGACAGCTACGAGCAGTACTTC
>TRBV27|.|TRBJ2-1|.
CASSPRAGAYNEQFF
TGTGCCAGCAGCCCGAGGGCAGGGGCTTACAATGAGCAGTTCTTC
>TRBV2|TRBD1|TRBJ1-1|.
CASRPGTVMNTEAFF
TGTGCCAGCCGTCCCGGGACAGTTATGAACACTGAAGCTTTCTTT
>TRBV5-4|TRBD1|TRBJ1-3|.
CASSWAGGPPSGNTIYF
TGTGCCAGCAGCTGGGCAGGGGGCCCACCCTCAGGAAACACCATATATTTT
>TRBV4-1|.|TRBJ1-5|.
CASSPWDTLRAQHF
TGCGCCAGCAGCCCGTGGGACACCCTCCGGGCCCAGCATTTT